These 10 T cell receptor beta chains originate from one sample sequenced in a study of shared clonotypes between healthy human individuals. Repertoires were generated with immunoSEQ multiplex PCR, while TCRdb's copy carries only in-frame clones and drops some. Of some 700,000 clones detected, 90% appear once; the ten largest clones hold roughly 36%. Specimen: memory CD8+ T cells from PBMCs. Specified subset: CD45RO+ cells pooled with CCR7-negative TemRA cells. Source of these receptors: a young man in good health. Some clones in this sample may be carry-over from other donors' samples.

Worth noting for this clone: The junction does not match germline at one end; this may be a read error. J is TRBJ2-1 and V is TRBV29-1; D not resolved. The CDR3 loop spans 14 amino acids. Germline V gene sequence: CDR1 SQVTM, CDR2 ANQGSEA. Written as DNA, the CDR3 is TGCAGTGTTGCTGTGAGAAAGGGTTGGAATGAGCAGTTCTTC. Amino acid sequence: CSVAVRKGWNEQFF.

The chain has TRBV9 and TRBJ2-3, with 7 bases that match TRBD1. Germline V gene data show CDR1 as SGDLS and CDR2 as YYNGEE. V lost 0 bases to trimming and J lost 1 base; unmatched junction nucleotides: 5. The CDR3 sequence is 16 residues long. The CDR3 here is CASSVGGGIGTDTQYF. Here the CDR3 DNA reads TGTGCCAGCAGCGTAGGAGGGGGCATTGGCACAGATACGCAGTATTTT.

V is TRBV19 and J is TRBJ1-5; D is ambiguous. V dropped 2 bases and J dropped 3 bases, with 11 bases sitting between them. This CDR3 spans 15 amino acids. Germline V gene data show CDR1 as LNHDA and CDR2 as SQIVND (reference sequence). The CDR3 nucleotides read TGTGCCAGTAGTATATTGGGCAGAATCAATCAGCCCCAGCATTTT. Protein product: CASSILGRINQPQHF. Variable domain in full (rest from reference TRBV19 and TRBJ1-5): DGGITQSPKYLFRKEGQNVTLSCEQNLNHDAMYWYRQDPGQGLRLIYYSQIVNDFQKGDIAEGYSVSREKKESFPLTVTSAQKNPTAFYLCASSILGRINQPQHFGDGTRLSIL.

The chain couples TRBV6-4 to TRBJ2-1; D not certain. V dropped 0 bases and J dropped 7 bases, with 7 bases sitting between them. Germline V CDR1 and CDR2: MRHNA, SNTAGT. The CDR3 sequence is 13 residues long. CDR3 nucleotides: TGTGCCAGCAGTGACTCCCAAAGGAATGAGCAGTTCTTC. Translated: CASSDSQRNEQFF.

The chain couples TRBV4-3 to TRBJ2-3; 9 bases align to TRBD2. CDR3 length: 15 amino acids. Germline CDR1 reads LGHNA; CDR2 reads YSLEER. V dropped 4 bases and J dropped 2; count of bases not matched to a gene: 4. The CDR3 nucleotides are TGCGCCAGCAGCCGGCGGGAGGGCCCCACAGATACGCAGTATTTT. This encodes CASSRREGPTDTQYF.

The V call is TRBV7-2, the J call TRBJ2-2, with a possible D match to TRBD2 (6 bases). The germline V and J ends were trimmed by 4 bases and 4 bases, with 22 bases remaining between them. Germline assignment: CDR1 SGHTA and CDR2 FQGNSA. The CDR3 length is 18 residues. The CDR3 loop reads CASSSPEGTVWVTGELFF. In nucleotides, the CDR3 is TGTGCCAGCAGCTCACCGGAGGGCACTGTTTGGGTCACCGGGGAGCTGTTTTTT.

This clone was seen a single time. The gene calls are TRBV9 and TRBJ2-7; D might be TRBD1 (5 bases). Germline V gene sequence: CDR1 SGDLS, CDR2 YYNGEE. The CDR3 spans 14 residues. V dropped 4 bases and J dropped 5 bases, with 16 bases sitting between them. Here the CDR3 reads CASSPASWGDEQYF. The DNA of the CDR3 is TGTGCCAGCAGCCCGGCATCGTGGGGCGACGAGCAGTACTTC.

This chain links TRBV29-1 with TRBJ2-5; no clear D gene. The length of the CDR3 is 11 residues. Germline CDR1 and CDR2: SQVTM and ANQGSEA. Trimming shortened V by 3 bases and J by 13 bases, and 15 bases separated the two germline ends. Here the CDR3 DNA reads TGCAGCGTTGACGGTAGTGGCTCTACGTACTTC. The encoded protein is CSVDGSGSTYF.

This chain links TRBV27 with TRBJ1-2; D unclear. Deletions cut 5 bases from V and 1 base from J, with 14 bases between. Germline V gene sequence: CDR1 MNHEY, CDR2 SMNVEV (reference sequence). The CDR3 consists of 15 residues. CDR3 sequence (DNA): TGTGCCAGCAGTCCAATAAATCGGGTTAACTATGGCTACACCTTC. Residues: CASSPINRVNYGYTF.

The chain recombines TRBV2 with TRBJ2-1; D perhaps matches TRBD2 (6 bases). Germline CDR1 reads SNHLY; CDR2 reads FYNNEI. The CDR3 totals 15 residues. V was clipped by 7 bases and J by 0 bases, with 13 bases between them. The CDR3 DNA reads as TGTGCCAGCAAAGAGGAGGGGAGCTCCTACAATGAGCAGTTCTTC. Amino acids: CASKEEGSSYNEQFF.